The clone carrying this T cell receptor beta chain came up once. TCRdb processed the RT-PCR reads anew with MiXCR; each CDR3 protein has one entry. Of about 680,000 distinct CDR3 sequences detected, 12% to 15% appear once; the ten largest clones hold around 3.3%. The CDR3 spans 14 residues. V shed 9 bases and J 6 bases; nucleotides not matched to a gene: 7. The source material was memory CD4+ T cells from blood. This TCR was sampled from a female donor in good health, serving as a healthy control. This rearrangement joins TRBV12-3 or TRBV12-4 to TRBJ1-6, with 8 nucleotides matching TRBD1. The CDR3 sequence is CARSQGAVNSPLHF. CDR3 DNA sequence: TGTGCCAGAAGCCAGGGGGCGGTTAATTCACCCCTCCACTTT.